This T cell receptor beta chain was identified in a study of blood T cells in healthy people across ages. The study's findings and limits: Leaving the PBMCs unsorted stopped any conclusive comparison of naive versus antigen-experienced cells.

The use of a sample-barcoded 5' primer and a J-beta primer mix characterized a second PCR of roughly 6 to 11 cycles. From each sample, at least 2.5 million paired-end reads containing CDR3 were obtained. TCRdb re-called the 5' RACE reads with MiXCR, one entry per CDR3 protein. This sample yields over 1.5 million distinct CDR3 sequences, of which just under 50% are seen a single time; over 2% belongs to the top ten. A remark on this clonotype: Its cognate antigen is unknown. Lacking the conserved final phenylalanine or tryptophan, this CDR3 likely reflects a read error.

The sample comprised blood. This receptor was taken from a woman between 40 and 50 years old in good health.

The CDR3 DNA is TGTGCCAGCAGCTCTCTAGATGAGCAGTTCCTC. It yields the protein CASSSLDEQFL. The chain recombines TRBV11-1 with TRBJ2-1; D is undetermined. There are 11 residues in the CDR3. The ends were cut back, 4 bases at V and 8 bases at J, with 6 bases in the middle. Germline V lookup: CDR1 SGHAT, CDR2 FQDESV (reference sequence).